Below, 7 T cell receptor beta chains from the same sample are listed, as sequenced in a study of blood T cell repertoires in COVID-19. TCRdb keeps only in-frame clones here, not all; method: immunoSEQ multiplex PCR. This table holds roughly 200,000 clones, around 80% found once. The sequencing sample was made of peripheral blood. The receptors shown here come from a man aged 45-60 years who had recovered from COVID-19.

The chain couples TRBV19 to TRBJ1-5; the D is unclear. The V gene's germline CDR1 is LNHDA and CDR2 SQIVND (reference sequence). Trimming cost V 5 bases and J 0 bases, with 11 bases left between them. This CDR3 region has 15 residues. Here the CDR3 DNA reads TGTGCCAGTAGTTTACAGCCTTATAGCAATCAGCCCCAGCATTTT. It is translated as CASSLQPYSNQPQHF.

The chain joins TRBV7-2 to TRBJ1-1; D uncertain. Trimming removed 1 base at V and 1 base at J, with 7 bases between. Germline V gene lookup returns CDR1 SGHTA and CDR2 FQGNSA. This CDR3 comprises 14 residues. The CDR3 spells CASSLVGGNTEAFF. CDR3 in DNA: TGTGCCAGCAGCTTAGTAGGCGGGAACACTGAAGCTTTCTTT.

This sequence joins TRBV4-2 and TRBJ2-3; TRBD2 matches 7 bases. There are 16 residues in the CDR3. The junction had 6 bases not matched to a gene; V was cut back by 1 base and J by 2 bases. Germline V gives CDR1 LGHNA, CDR2 YNFKEQ. The DNA of the CDR3 is TGTGCCAGCAGCCAAGGGCTAGCGGAGAACACAGATACGCAGTATTTT. Its translation: CASSQGLAENTDTQYF.

The gene calls are TRBV5-5 and TRBJ2-3, with a tentative D call TRBD2 (5 bases). The CDR3 runs 14 residues. The V and J ends lost 1 base and 5 bases respectively, with 11 bases between them. Per germline, CDR1 SGHKS and CDR2 YYEKEE (reference sequence). CDR3 in DNA: TGTGCCAGCAGCTTGTCGCTAGCAGGAGATACGCAGTATTTT. Residues: CASSLSLAGDTQYF.

This clone was observed many times. The CDR3: CASSLEGGQGVDEQYF. Here the CDR3 DNA reads TGCGCCAGCAGCTTGGAGGGAGGGCAGGGCGTCGACGAGCAGTACTTC. This rearrangement joins TRBV5-1 to TRBJ2-7; 7 nucleotides align to TRBD2. Germline CDR1 and CDR2: SGHRS and YFSETQ. CDR3 length: 16 amino acids. V dropped 0 bases and J dropped 5; count of bases not matched to a gene: 11.

The CDR3: CASSLAGVEDTQYF. CDR3 coding DNA: TGTGCCAGCAGTTTAGCGGGAGTGGAAGATACGCAGTATTTT. The chain has TRBV7-3 and TRBJ2-3, with TRBD2 matching over 9 bases. V lost 6 bases and J lost 5; bases outside the gene matches: 6. CDR3 length: 14 amino acids. Germline V gene lookup returns CDR1 SGHTA and CDR2 FQGTGA.

V and J are TRBV7-2 and TRBJ1-1; tentatively, D is TRBD1 (6 bases). From germline, CDR1 is SGHTA and CDR2 FQGNSA. The CDR3 runs 14 residues. V lost 4 bases to trimming and J lost 1 base, with 10 bases between them. In DNA form, the CDR3 reads TGTGCCAGCAGCTCTCAGGGGCGGAACACTGAAGCTTTCTTT. It translates to CASSSQGRNTEAFF.